What follows are 29 T cell receptor beta chains derived from one specimen sequenced in a study of blood T cell repertoires in COVID-19. The data were produced by immunoSEQ multiplex PCR, yet TCRdb's version contains in-frame clones alone and is incomplete. The sample has 200,000 or so clones, 86% seen once. Sample: peripheral blood. The receptors stem from a man older than 75 with acute or convalescent COVID-19.

The J gene is TRBJ1-2, the V gene TRBV10-3; no firm D call. Germline-derived CDR1 and CDR2 are ENHRY and SYGVKD. The CDR3 totals 11 residues. V was pared by 10 bases and J by 8 bases, with 14 bases between. The CDR3 sequence is CATNPGYGYTF. The CDR3 DNA reads as TGTGCCACCAACCCCGGTTACGGCTACACCTTC.

CDR3 residues: CASSRQGQANYGYTF. DNA of the CDR3: TGTGCCAGTAGCAGACAGGGGCAAGCTAACTATGGCTACACCTTC. The chain is built from TRBV19 and TRBJ1-2, with TRBD1 identical over 8 bases. After removal of 6 bases from V and 0 bases from J, the junction contained 6 bases not matched to a gene. Germline CDR1 and CDR2: LNHDA and SQIVND (reference sequence). The CDR3 covers 15 residues.

The chain has TRBV3-1 (or the pseudogene TRBV3-2) and TRBJ2-1, with D possibly TRBD2 on 5 matching bases. This CDR3 has 14 amino acids. V lost 4 bases to trimming and J lost 4 bases, with 11 bases between them. Germline V gene sequence: CDR1 LGHDT, CDR2 YNNKEL (reference sequence). The chain's CDR3 is CASSPGLGYNEQFF. CDR3 sequence (DNA): TGTGCCAGCAGCCCCGGACTGGGGTACAATGAGCAGTTCTTC.

The J gene is TRBJ2-6, the V gene TRBV24-1; D is possibly TRBD1 (5 bases). This CDR3 contains 16 residues. The germline gives CDR1 KGHDR, CDR2 SFDVKD. V shed 6 bases and J shed 2 bases, with 13 bases lying between them. The CDR3 loop reads CATSNNSGTGANVLTF. The CDR3 bases are TGTGCCACCAGTAACAATTCAGGGACTGGGGCCAACGTCCTGACTTTC.

The rearrangement uses TRBV25-1 and TRBJ2-1; TRBD2 matches at 10 bases. The trim removed 8 bases at V and 3 bases at J, leaving 13 bases unmatched. Germline CDR1 MGHDK, CDR2 SYGVNS. This CDR3 is built from 17 residues. The CDR3 here is CASSSRKLAGNYNEQFF. CDR3 nucleotide sequence: TGTGCCAGCTCTTCCCGAAAACTAGCGGGAAACTACAATGAGCAGTTCTTC.

This clone was observed once. The V call is TRBV27, the J call TRBJ2-3; D is possibly TRBD1 (6 bases). Deletions cut 5 bases from V and 0 bases from J, with 12 bases between. The V gene's germline CDR1 is MNHEY and CDR2 SMNVEV (reference sequence). CDR3 size: 15 residues. CDR3 in DNA: TGTGCCAGCAGTACTCCAGGGGAAAGCACAGATACGCAGTATTTT. This translates into CASSTPGESTDTQYF.

As regards this clone: Different DNA sequences within this sample yield the same CDR3. The chain joins TRBV5-1 to TRBJ2-1; 10 bases fit TRBD2. V lost 1 base and J lost 10; bases outside the gene matches: 5. There are 14 residues in the CDR3. The germline V gene encodes CDR1 SGHRS and CDR2 YFSETQ. DNA of the CDR3: TGCGCCAGCAGCTTGACTAGCGGGATAGGGGAGCAGTTCTTC. This encodes CASSLTSGIGEQFF.

The rearrangement joins TRBV7-2 to TRBJ2-7; 10 nucleotides agree with TRBD2. This CDR3 comprises 15 residues. CDR1 SGHTA and CDR2 FQGNSA come from the germline V gene. V was clipped by 2 bases and J by 0 bases; unmatched bases: 1. CDR3 DNA: TGTGCCAGCAGCTTACTAGCGGGAGCCTCCTACGAGCAGTACTTC. It specifies CASSLLAGASYEQYF. Full variable domain (remainder filled in from reference TRBV7-2 and TRBJ2-7): GAGVSQSPSNKVTEKGKDVELRCDPISGHTALYWYRQSLGQGLEFLIYFQGNSAPDKSGLPSDRFSAERTGGSVSTLTIQRTQQEDSAVYLCASSLLAGASYEQYFGPGTRLTVT.

CDR3 loop: CASSLPGSYRYNEQFF. DNA for the CDR3: TGCGCCAGCAGCTTGCCGGGATCCTATAGATACAATGAGCAGTTCTTC. The rearrangement links TRBV5-1 to TRBJ2-1, with a possible D match to TRBD2 (5 bases). Deletions cut 1 base from V and 4 bases from J, with 15 bases between. In germline, CDR1 is SGHRS, CDR2 YFSETQ. The length of the CDR3 is 16 residues.

This clone has a single count. The chain uses TRBV10-3 and TRBJ2-7; 15 bases are shared with TRBD2. The CDR3 runs to 18 residues. The ends lost 0 bases at V and 2 bases at J; junction bases unmatched: 5. The V gene's germline CDR1 is ENHRY and CDR2 SYGVKD. DNA for the CDR3: TGTGCCATCAGTGAGTCGACTGGGACTAGCGGGAGGACCTACGAGCAGTACGTC. It yields the protein CAISESTGTSGRTYEQYV.

The J gene is TRBJ1-4, the V gene TRBV11-2, with 7 bases fitting TRBD1. Looked up from germline, CDR1 is SGHAT and CDR2 is FQNNGV. The CDR3 consists of 14 residues. Trimming cost V 4 bases and J 10 bases; bases outside gene matches: 9. DNA of the CDR3: TGTGCCAGCAGCTCTCGACAGGGCCAAGGAAAACTGTTTTTT. This gives the protein CASSSRQGQGKLFF.

The chain couples TRBV18 to TRBJ2-7; 8 bases fit TRBD2. With V trimmed by 4 bases and J by 7 bases, 12 bases remained unmatched. CDR3 length: 15 amino acids. The germline V gene encodes CDR1 KGHSH and CDR2 LQKENI. The CDR3, as DNA: TGTGCCAGCTCACGGGAGCGGGGAGCGGGAGTTGAGCAGTACGTC. This encodes CASSRERGAGVEQYV.

The chain recombines TRBV5-5 with TRBJ2-7; possible D gene TRBD2, 5 bases. The CDR3 consists of 15 residues. Germline CDR1 SGHKS, CDR2 YYEKEE (reference sequence). Trimming shortened V by 3 bases and J by 7 bases, and 20 bases separated the two germline ends. CDR3 loop: CASSSSAGLGPEQYF. The CDR3 DNA is TGTGCCAGCAGCTCCAGCGCGGGTCTCGGGCCGGAGCAGTACTTC. Full variable domain (missing parts from reference TRBV5-5 and TRBJ2-7): DAGVTQSPTHLIKTRGQQVTLRCSPISGHKSVSWYQQVLGQGPQFIFQYYEKEERGRGNFPDRFSARQFPNYSSELNVNALLLGDSALYLCASSSSAGLGPEQYFGPGTRLTVT.

The chain couples TRBV12-3 or TRBV12-4 to TRBJ2-3, with TRBD1 as a possible D gene (6 bases). The CDR3 has 13 amino acids. The V end lost 8 bases, the J end lost 0 bases, and 9 bases lay between the germline ends. The DNA of the CDR3 is TGTGCCAGCGACAGGTCTAGCACAGATACGCAGTATTTT. This sequence encodes CASDRSSTDTQYF.

The table lists this clone with a few counts. CDR3 DNA: TGTGCCAGCAGCCAAGCCGCGAGACTAGCGGGGACCACCGGGGAGCTGTTTTTT. Translating gives CASSQAARLAGTTGELFF. The rearrangement links TRBV4-2 to TRBJ2-2; 11 bases are a match to TRBD2. The germline CDR1 and CDR2 sequences are LGHNA and YNFKEQ. This CDR3 has 18 residues. Trimming took 1 base from V and 4 from J; bases not matched to a gene: 8.

This clone appeared once. This sequence joins TRBV19 and TRBJ1-5; 9 nucleotides align to TRBD1. Trimming cost V 4 bases and J 0 bases; bases outside gene matches: 4. Looked up from germline, CDR1 is LNHDA and CDR2 is SQIVND (reference sequence). The length of the CDR3 is 16 residues. This chain's CDR3 is CASSRQGVDSNQPQHF. The DNA of the CDR3 is TGTGCCAGTAGTAGACAGGGGGTCGATAGCAATCAGCCCCAGCATTTT.

This clone has a single count. V is TRBV2 and J is TRBJ1-1; unclear D gene. V lost 5 bases to trimming and J lost 1 base, with 8 bases between them. Germline V gene lookup returns CDR1 SNHLY and CDR2 FYNNEI. The CDR3 covers 13 residues. The CDR3 DNA follows: TGTGCCAGCAGTTCCGACACGAACACTGAAGCTTTCTTT. Translation gives CASSSDTNTEAFF.

The CDR3 reads CASKGGRPYNEQFF. The CDR3 coding sequence is TGTGCCAGCAAAGGCGGCCGACCTTACAATGAGCAGTTCTTC. This chain connects TRBV27 to TRBJ2-1; D is unclear. This CDR3 is 14 amino acids long. Germline CDR1 MNHEY, CDR2 SMNVEV (reference sequence). The germline V and J ends were trimmed by 7 bases and 4 bases, with 14 bases remaining between them.

The chain uses TRBV6-5 and TRBJ1-1, with D tentatively TRBD1 (5 bases). CDR1 and CDR2 (germline): MNHEY, SVGAGI. Trimming took off 0 bases at V and 5 bases at J, with 13 bases between the two ends. This CDR3 contains 15 residues. CDR3: CASSYSRGARTEAFF. In nucleotides, the CDR3 is TGTGCCAGCAGTTACTCGCGCGGGGCGCGTACTGAAGCTTTCTTT.

The chain employs TRBV11-2 and TRBJ2-7, with 7 positions matching TRBD2. Looked up from germline, CDR1 is SGHAT and CDR2 is FQNNGV. Trimming took 5 bases from V and 0 from J; bases not matched to a gene: 10. The CDR3 is 16 residues long. Here the CDR3 DNA reads TGTGCCAGCAGCACGCTCAAGCGGGGCCCCTCCTACGAGCAGTACTTC. This sequence encodes CASSTLKRGPSYEQYF.

The gene calls are TRBV5-1 and TRBJ1-6; D is unresolved. Between the trimmed V and J ends, which lost 4 bases and 9 bases, there was a span of 17 bases. Germline CDR1 reads SGHRS; CDR2 reads YFSETQ. The CDR3 has 15 amino acids. The CDR3 DNA sequence: TGCGCCAGCAGCAAATCGGGCATTGGGAGTTCACCCCTCCACTTT. Translated: CASSKSGIGSSPLHF.

This chain's CDR3 is CASSLRGTGYEQYF. In DNA, the CDR3 is TGTGCCAGCAGTTTACGGGGGACAGGCTACGAGCAGTACTTC. V usage is TRBV27 and J usage is TRBJ2-7, with 8 bases fitting TRBD1. This CDR3 spans 14 amino acids. V trimming: 2 bases; J trimming: 3 bases; junction bases outside the gene matches: 3. CDR1 is MNHEY and CDR2 is SMNVEV in the germline V gene (reference sequence).

The genes are TRBV28 and TRBJ2-2, with 12 bases fitting TRBD2. The germline gives CDR1 MDHEN, CDR2 SYDVKM. The V segment lost 6 bases and the J segment 5 bases; nucleotides outside the gene matches: 4. The CDR3 has 15 amino acids. This chain's CDR3 is CASSRGTSGTGELFF. The CDR3 DNA is TGTGCCAGCAGCCGCGGGACTAGCGGGACCGGGGAGCTGTTTTTT.

This rearrangement joins TRBV5-1 to TRBJ2-5, with 9 nucleotides matching TRBD1. Germline assignment: CDR1 SGHRS and CDR2 YFSETQ. The CDR3 loop spans 16 amino acids. V lost 4 bases and J lost 0; bases outside the gene matches: 7. Here the CDR3 reads CASSKRTGANQETQYF. In DNA form, the CDR3 reads TGCGCCAGCAGCAAGAGGACAGGGGCGAACCAAGAGACCCAGTACTTC. The variable domain in full, with the rest retrieved from reference TRBV5-1 and TRBJ2-5, is KAGVTQTPRYLIKTRGQQVTLSCSPISGHRSVSWYQQTPGQGLQFLFEYFSETQRNKGNFPGRFSGRQFSNSRSEMNVSTLELGDSALYLCASSKRTGANQETQYFGPGTRLLVL.

This clone was recorded a few times. The chain employs TRBV7-2 and TRBJ2-3, with 10 positions matching TRBD2. This CDR3 region has 15 residues. Germline CDR1 is SGHTA and CDR2 is FQGNSA. V was pared by 4 bases and J by 1 base, with 2 bases of the junction left unmatched. The DNA of the CDR3 is TGTGCCAGCAGCTATCTAGCGGGGGGCACAGATACGCAGTATTTT. Protein product: CASSYLAGGTDTQYF.

The chain recombines TRBV5-1 with TRBJ1-3; D may be TRBD1 (5 bases). CDR1 and CDR2 from the germline V gene are SGHRS and YFSETQ. Trimming stripped 3 bases from V and 0 bases from J, with 10 bases between. This CDR3 is 15 amino acids long. This chain's CDR3 is CASSSDSYSGNTIYF. CDR3 in DNA: TGCGCCAGCAGCTCCGACAGCTACTCTGGAAACACCATATATTTT.

The chain couples TRBV6-5 to TRBJ1-2; D remains unclear. The V and J ends lost 7 bases and 7 bases respectively, with 16 bases between them. The CDR3 is made up of 13 amino acids. Looked up from germline, CDR1 is MNHEY and CDR2 is SVGAGI. The CDR3 nucleotides are TGTGCCAGCACCCTCCTAACCTTGTTTGGCTACACCTTC. Its translation: CASTLLTLFGYTF.

This clone was counted at least ten times. The rearrangement joins TRBV19 to TRBJ1-5, with D uncertain. This CDR3 has 15 amino acids. Per the germline V gene, CDR1 is LNHDA and CDR2 is SQIVND (reference sequence). The V gene lost 7 bases and the J gene lost 2 bases, with 15 bases spanning the gap. CDR3 bases: TGTGCCAGTATCGCGGGAGATGGAGGCAATCAGCCCCAGCATTTT. The encoded protein is CASIAGDGGNQPQHF.

The chain joins TRBV18 to TRBJ2-3; 13 bases align to TRBD2. The CDR3 is 18 amino acids. Looked up from germline, CDR1 is KGHSH and CDR2 is LQKENI. With 3 bases clipped from V and 0 bases from J, the junction kept 6 bases outside the gene matches. CDR3 DNA sequence: TGTGCCAGCTCACCCCTGGTGACTAGCGGGAGGAGCACAGATACGCAGTATTTT. It translates to CASSPLVTSGRSTDTQYF. The entire variable domain, with the rest obtained from reference TRBV18 and TRBJ2-3, is as follows: NAGVMQNPRHLVRRRGQEARLRCSPMKGHSHVYWYRQLPEEGLKFMVYLQKENIIDESGMPKERFSAEFPKEGPSILRIQQVVRGDSAAYFCASSPLVTSGRSTDTQYFGPGTRLTVL.